A single sample is the source of the 27 T cell receptor beta chains below, sequenced in a study of cytomegalovirus exposure and HLA in healthy donors. The primer mix had 60 Vbeta and 13 Jbeta primers. The protocol was immunoSEQ multiplex PCR, while the TCRdb copy is restricted to in-frame clones and leaves out a portion. Of about 130,000 clones listed, roughly 82% are singletons. Sequencing input: PBMCs. These TCRs come from a boy between 10 and 17 years old in good health and CMV-seronegative.

The chain employs TRBV6-5 and TRBJ2-5, with TRBD2 identical over 7 bases. Trimming cost V 4 bases and J 6 bases; bases outside gene matches: 2. CDR3 length equals 12 residues. Germline-derived CDR1 and CDR2 are MNHEY and SVGAGI. The CDR3 region is CASSSRGKTQYF. CDR3 DNA: TGTGCCAGCAGTTCGCGGGGGAAGACCCAGTACTTC.

V gene TRBV7-9 combines with J gene TRBJ1-2, with TRBD1 matching 7 bases. The CDR3 consists of 15 residues. Trimming took 5 bases from V and 3 from J; bases not matched to a gene: 9. The germline V gene has CDR1 SEHNR and CDR2 FQNEAQ (reference sequence). This chain's CDR3 is CASSPDEGGHYGYTF. The CDR3 DNA sequence: TGTGCCAGCAGCCCCGATGAAGGGGGCCACTATGGCTACACCTTC.

This clone was picked up a small number of times. This chain connects TRBV5-4 to TRBJ2-7; D is perhaps TRBD1 (5 bases). V lost 1 base and J lost 7, with 12 bases in between. Germline V gives CDR1 SGHNT, CDR2 YYREEE (reference sequence). The CDR3 totals 13 residues. The CDR3 DNA sequence: TGTGCCAGCAGCTTGACAGGCCTACGAGAGCAGTACTTC. Its protein product is CASSLTGLREQYF.

The chain recombines TRBV6-5 with TRBJ1-4; the D gene is possibly TRBD1 (5 bases). This CDR3 region has 15 residues. Looked up from germline, CDR1 is MNHEY and CDR2 is SVGAGI. The ends were cut back, 1 base at V and 8 bases at J, with 14 bases in the middle. The CDR3 sequence is CASSYWGVAGEKLFF. CDR3 sequence (DNA): TGTGCCAGCAGTTACTGGGGGGTAGCGGGAGAAAAACTGTTTTTT.

The rearrangement links TRBV2 to TRBJ2-7; TRBD2 matches at 7 bases. From germline, CDR1 is SNHLY and CDR2 FYNNEI. The CDR3 runs to 13 residues. The ends lost 7 bases at V and 2 bases at J; junction bases unmatched: 5. For the CDR3, the DNA is TGTGCCAGCAATCCCCTAGCGGCCTACGAGCAGTACTTC. Amino acids: CASNPLAAYEQYF.

This chain connects TRBV4-1 to TRBJ2-2, with D tentatively TRBD1 (6 bases). The length of the CDR3 is 15 residues. V was trimmed by 0 bases and J by 7 bases, leaving 12 bases between them. Germline assignment: CDR1 MGHRA and CDR2 YSYEKL. The CDR3 sequence is CASSQELGASGELFF. The CDR3 bases are TGCGCCAGCAGCCAAGAATTGGGGGCTAGCGGGGAGCTGTTTTTT.

Notes on this clone: Other DNA variants within this sample encode the same CDR3. This chain uses TRBV6-5 with TRBJ2-1; 15 bases line up with TRBD2. Looked up from germline, CDR1 is MNHEY and CDR2 is SVGAGI. The CDR3 loop spans 15 amino acids. Trimming cost V 6 bases and J 7 bases; bases outside gene matches: 4. The CDR3 sequence is CASRPGTSGRNEQFF. The CDR3 coding sequence is TGTGCCAGCAGGCCCGGGACTAGCGGGAGGAATGAGCAGTTCTTC.

CDR3 in amino acids: CASKTSGRTNEQFF. The CDR3, as DNA: TGTGCCAGCAAGACTAGCGGGAGGACCAATGAGCAGTTCTTC. This chain joins TRBV9 and TRBJ2-1, with 13 positions matching TRBD2. V gave up 6 bases and J gave up 6 bases; unmatched junction bases: 3. This CDR3 spans 14 amino acids. Germline V gives CDR1 SGDLS, CDR2 YYNGEE.

The chain links TRBV10-3 to TRBJ1-5, with D possibly matching TRBD1 (5 bases). Germline V gene sequence: CDR1 ENHRY, CDR2 SYGVKD. There are 15 residues in the CDR3. Trimming removed 2 bases at V and 0 bases at J, with 8 bases between. The CDR3 spells CAISEVTDSNQPQHF. The CDR3 DNA sequence: TGTGCCATCAGTGAGGTGACAGATAGCAATCAGCCCCAGCATTTT.

This chain uses TRBV21-1 with TRBJ2-1; the table's D call of TRBD2 was not tested on the DNA. TRBV21-1 is flagged as a pseudogene. This CDR3 region has 17 residues. CDR3 in amino acids: CASSKAAERENNNEQFF. The CDR3, as DNA: TGTGCCAGCAGCAAAGCTGCTGAGCGGGAGAACAACAATGAGCAGTTCTTC.

The chain joins TRBV6-1 to TRBJ1-1, with TRBD1 matching 9 bases. J gave up 10 bases and V 5 bases, and 8 bases lay outside the gene matches. This CDR3 region has 13 residues. CDR1 MNHNS and CDR2 SASEGT come from the germline V gene. The CDR3 reads CASSIRDRESAFF. The DNA for the CDR3 is TGTGCCAGCAGTATCCGGGACAGGGAGTCAGCTTTCTTT.

The chain combines TRBV4-2 with TRBJ2-3; tentatively, D is TRBD2 (6 bases). The CDR3 extends over 17 amino acids. Germline V CDR1 and CDR2: LGHNA, YNFKEQ. The V and J ends lost 4 bases and 0 bases respectively, with 17 bases between them. In DNA form, the CDR3 reads TGTGCCAGCAGCCTTTTTAGCGGAGGCTCTAGCACAGATACGCAGTATTTT. Translated, it gives CASSLFSGGSSTDTQYF.

The chain uses TRBV7-6 and TRBJ1-4, with D possibly TRBD1 on 6 matching bases. Trimming shortened V by 5 bases and J by 3 bases, and 13 bases separated the two germline ends. Germline CDR1 reads SGHVS; CDR2 reads FNYEAQ. The CDR3 covers 15 residues. Here the CDR3 reads CASSRSRGPNEKLFF. Written as DNA, the CDR3 is TGTGCCAGCAGCCGCTCGCGGGGGCCTAATGAAAAACTGTTTTTT.

This clone was seen just once. The chain uses TRBV4-2 and TRBJ2-2, with D possibly matching TRBD2 (6 bases). This CDR3 region has 16 residues. Germline CDR1 reads LGHNA; CDR2 reads YNFKEQ. V was clipped by 1 base and J by 4 bases, with 13 bases between them. CDR3 sequence: CASSQARDLFTGELFF. DNA for the CDR3: TGTGCCAGCAGCCAAGCCCGGGACTTATTCACCGGGGAGCTGTTTTTT.

The chain joins TRBV5-1 to TRBJ2-7; no definite D call. Germline V lookup: CDR1 SGHRS, CDR2 YFSETQ. Trimming took off 0 bases at V and 2 bases at J, with 6 bases between the two ends. This CDR3 has 13 residues. CDR3 amino acids: CASSLGAAYEQYF. DNA for the CDR3: TGCGCCAGCAGCTTGGGGGCAGCCTACGAGCAGTACTTC.

This rearrangement joins TRBV7-2 to TRBJ1-1; D is possibly TRBD1 (5 bases). V gave up 5 bases and J gave up 4 bases, with 17 bases separating them. The CDR3 length is 15 residues. Germline V lookup: CDR1 SGHTA, CDR2 FQGNSA. CDR3 in DNA: TGTGCCAGCAGCACCCCCCCCAGGGCTAGCACTGAAGCTTTCTTT. Amino acid sequence: CASSTPPRASTEAFF.

The V call is TRBV5-1, the J call TRBJ2-7, with 12 bases matching TRBD2. With V trimmed by 0 bases and J by 5 bases, 6 bases remained unmatched. This CDR3 comprises 16 residues. Germline CDR1 is SGHRS and CDR2 is YFSETQ. CDR3 in amino acids: CASSLGSLAGGDEQYF. For the CDR3, the DNA is TGCGCCAGCAGCTTGGGCTCACTAGCGGGAGGTGACGAGCAGTACTTC.

This chain joins TRBV27 and TRBJ2-7; TRBD1 agrees at 8 bases. V was clipped by 5 bases and J by 0 bases; unmatched bases: 3. The CDR3 length is 14 residues. Germline CDR1 reads MNHEY; CDR2 reads SMNVEV (reference sequence). The CDR3 sequence: CASSRDRSSYEQYF. CDR3 sequence (DNA): TGTGCCAGCAGTCGGGACAGGTCCTCCTACGAGCAGTACTTC.

V is TRBV2 and J is TRBJ1-3; D might be TRBD1 (6 bases). CDR3 size: 14 residues. V was clipped by 3 bases and J by 2 bases, with 8 bases between them. Germline CDR1 SNHLY, CDR2 FYNNEI. The CDR3 protein is CASSETGTGNTIYF. CDR3 DNA: TGTGCCAGCAGTGAGACAGGAACTGGAAACACCATATATTTT.

The chain couples TRBV5-1 to TRBJ1-1, with D possibly TRBD1 on 5 matching bases. V lost 2 bases to trimming and J lost 4 bases, with 12 bases between them. CDR1 and CDR2 (germline): SGHRS, YFSETQ. The CDR3 runs 14 residues. The CDR3 here is CASSFSFGATEAFF. In nucleotides, the CDR3 is TGCGCCAGCAGCTTCTCTTTTGGGGCCACTGAAGCTTTCTTT. Based on the CDR3 plus reference TRBV5-1 and TRBJ1-1, the full variable domain is KAGVTQTPRYLIKTRGQQVTLSCSPISGHRSVSWYQQTPGQGLQFLFEYFSETQRNKGNFPGRFSGRQFSNSRSEMNVSTLELGDSALYLCASSFSFGATEAFFGQGTRLTVV.

The chain has TRBV27 and TRBJ2-3; D is unclear. Trimming left V 0 bases short and J 4 bases short, with 8 bases between. CDR3 length equals 14 residues. From germline, CDR1 is MNHEY and CDR2 SMNVEV (reference sequence). The CDR3 bases are TGTGCCAGCAGTTTATCGCAGGTGCCAGATACGCAGTATTTT. Its translation: CASSLSQVPDTQYF.

V is TRBV11-2 and J is TRBJ1-5; D unclear. The germline CDR1 and CDR2 sequences are SGHAT and FQNNGV. The CDR3 extends over 18 amino acids. V was pared by 4 bases and J by 4 bases, with 23 bases between. The CDR3 DNA reads as TGTGCCAGCAGCTCACTAGGCTGGGCCCGGAATGTAAATCAGCCCCAGCATTTT. This translates into CASSSLGWARNVNQPQHF.

This clone was observed a single time. The chain is built from TRBV10-3 and TRBJ2-7; D is uncertain. V was pared by 2 bases and J by 1 base, with 9 bases between. Germline-derived CDR1 and CDR2 are ENHRY and SYGVKD. CDR3 size: 14 residues. The CDR3 bases are TGTGCCATCAGTGAGGACGACTCTTCCTACGAGCAGTACTTC. Translated, it gives CAISEDDSSYEQYF.

The chain is built from TRBV29-1 and TRBJ1-1, with unresolved D. Per germline, CDR1 SQVTM and CDR2 ANQGSEA. This CDR3 contains 11 residues. The V end lost 2 bases, the J end lost 3 bases, and 4 bases lay between the germline ends. The CDR3 spells CSVEQDTEAFF. The CDR3 coding sequence is TGCAGCGTTGAACAGGACACTGAAGCTTTCTTT.

The rearrangement joins TRBV30 to TRBJ1-1, with TRBD1 matching over 8 bases. Per germline, CDR1 GTSNPN and CDR2 SVGIG (reference sequence). With 8 bases clipped from V and 1 base from J, the junction kept 6 bases outside the gene matches. This CDR3 region has 13 residues. CDR3 sequence (DNA): TGTGCCAGAAGGCAGGGGGCGAACACTGAAGCTTTCTTT. Protein sequence: CARRQGANTEAFF.

The rearrangement links TRBV9 to TRBJ1-5; D is undetermined. The V end lost 0 bases, the J end lost 0 bases, and 7 bases lay between the germline ends. Per the germline V gene, CDR1 is SGDLS and CDR2 is YYNGEE. The CDR3 sequence is 15 residues long. CDR3 sequence reads: CASSVGDYSNQPQHF. CDR3 nucleotides: TGTGCCAGCAGCGTAGGAGATTATAGCAATCAGCCCCAGCATTTT.

The rearrangement links TRBV6-5 to TRBJ2-1, with D possibly being TRBD2 (5 bases). The CDR3 runs to 15 residues. Germline V gives CDR1 MNHEY, CDR2 SVGAGI. V was pared by 5 bases and J by 2 bases, with 13 bases between. CDR3 amino acids: CASSPRADTYNEQFF. DNA for the CDR3: TGTGCCAGCAGTCCGCGAGCGGATACCTACAATGAGCAGTTCTTC.